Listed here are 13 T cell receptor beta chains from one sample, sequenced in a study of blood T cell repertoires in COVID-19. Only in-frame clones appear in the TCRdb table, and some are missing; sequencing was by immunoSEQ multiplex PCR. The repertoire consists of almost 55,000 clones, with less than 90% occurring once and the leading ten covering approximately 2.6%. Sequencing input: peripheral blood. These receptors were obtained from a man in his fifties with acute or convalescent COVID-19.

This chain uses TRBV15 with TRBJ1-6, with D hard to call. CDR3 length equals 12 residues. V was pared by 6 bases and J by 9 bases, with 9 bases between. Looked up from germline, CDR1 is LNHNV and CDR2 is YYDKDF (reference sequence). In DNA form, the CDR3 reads TGTGCCACCAGGGTAGATGGTTCACCCCTCCACTTT. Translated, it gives CATRVDGSPLHF.

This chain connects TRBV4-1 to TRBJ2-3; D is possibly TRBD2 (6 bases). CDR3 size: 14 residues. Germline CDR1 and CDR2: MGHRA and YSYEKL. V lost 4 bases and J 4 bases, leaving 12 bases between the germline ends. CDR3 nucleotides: TGCGCCAGCAGCCGAGAAGCGGGTTCAGATACGCAGTATTTT. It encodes CASSREAGSDTQYF.

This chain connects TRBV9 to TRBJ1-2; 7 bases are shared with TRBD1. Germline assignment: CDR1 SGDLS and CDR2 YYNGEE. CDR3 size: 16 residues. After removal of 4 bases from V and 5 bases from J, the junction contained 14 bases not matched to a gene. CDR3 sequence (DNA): TGTGCCAGCAGCCCTTGGGAAAAAGGGACAGCTTATGGCTACACCTTC. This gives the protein CASSPWEKGTAYGYTF.

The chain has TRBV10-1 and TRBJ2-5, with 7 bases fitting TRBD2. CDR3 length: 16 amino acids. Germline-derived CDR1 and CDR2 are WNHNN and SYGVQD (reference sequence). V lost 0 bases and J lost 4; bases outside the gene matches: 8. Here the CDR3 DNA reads TGCGCCAGCAGTGAGTCAGGAGGACTAGTGCGAGAGACCCAGTACTTC. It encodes CASSESGGLVRETQYF.

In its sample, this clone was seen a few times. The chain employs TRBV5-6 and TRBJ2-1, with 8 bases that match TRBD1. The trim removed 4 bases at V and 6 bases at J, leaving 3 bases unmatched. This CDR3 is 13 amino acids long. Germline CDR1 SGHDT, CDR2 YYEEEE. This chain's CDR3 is CASSQTGANEQFF. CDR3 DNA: TGTGCCAGCAGCCAGACAGGGGCCAATGAGCAGTTCTTC.

The CDR3 DNA reads as TGTGCCAGCAGCTTAATCCAACTGGGGGGCGAGCAGTACTTC. Residues: CASSLIQLGGEQYF. The V and J genes are TRBV28 and TRBJ2-7, with a tentative D call TRBD2 (6 bases). Trimming cost V 6 bases and J 6 bases, with 18 bases left between them. Germline CDR1 and CDR2: MDHEN and SYDVKM. This CDR3 has 14 amino acids.

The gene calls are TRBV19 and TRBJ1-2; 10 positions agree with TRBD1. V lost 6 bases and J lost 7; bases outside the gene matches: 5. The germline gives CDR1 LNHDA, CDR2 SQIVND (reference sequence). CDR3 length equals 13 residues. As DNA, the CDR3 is TGTGCCAGTAGATGGACAGGGGGGATTGGCTACACCTTC. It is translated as CASRWTGGIGYTF.

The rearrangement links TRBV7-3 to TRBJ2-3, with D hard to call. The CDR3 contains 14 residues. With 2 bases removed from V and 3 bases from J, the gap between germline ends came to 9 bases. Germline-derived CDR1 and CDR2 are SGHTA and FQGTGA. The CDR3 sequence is CASSLGFRTDTQYF. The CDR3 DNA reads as TGTGCCAGCAGCTTAGGGTTCAGGACAGATACGCAGTATTTT.

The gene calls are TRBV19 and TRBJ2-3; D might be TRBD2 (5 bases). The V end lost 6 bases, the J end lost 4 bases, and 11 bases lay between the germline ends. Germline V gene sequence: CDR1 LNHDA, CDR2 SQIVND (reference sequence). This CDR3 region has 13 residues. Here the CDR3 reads CASRVAGSDTQYF. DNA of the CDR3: TGTGCCAGTAGGGTGGCGGGCTCAGATACGCAGTATTTT.

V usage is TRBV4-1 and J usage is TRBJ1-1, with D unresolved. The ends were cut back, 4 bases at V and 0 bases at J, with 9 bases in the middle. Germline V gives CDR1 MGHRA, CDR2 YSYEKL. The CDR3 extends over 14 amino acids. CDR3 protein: CASSPGPLNTEAFF. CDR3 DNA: TGCGCCAGCAGCCCGGGTCCGCTGAACACTGAAGCTTTCTTT.

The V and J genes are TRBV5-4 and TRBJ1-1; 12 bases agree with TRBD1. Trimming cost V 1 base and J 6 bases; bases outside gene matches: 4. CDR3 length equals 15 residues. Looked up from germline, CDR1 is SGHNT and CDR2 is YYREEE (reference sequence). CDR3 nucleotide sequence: TGTGCCAGCAGCTTGTCGGGACAGGGGGCCGCTGAAGCTTTCTTT. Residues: CASSLSGQGAAEAFF.

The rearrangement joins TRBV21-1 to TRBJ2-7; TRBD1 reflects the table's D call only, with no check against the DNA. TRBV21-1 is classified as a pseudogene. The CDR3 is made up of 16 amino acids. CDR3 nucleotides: TGTGCCAGCAGCAGCCCGGGGGACAGGAGCTCCTACGAGCAGTACTTC. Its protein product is CASSSPGDRSSYEQYF.

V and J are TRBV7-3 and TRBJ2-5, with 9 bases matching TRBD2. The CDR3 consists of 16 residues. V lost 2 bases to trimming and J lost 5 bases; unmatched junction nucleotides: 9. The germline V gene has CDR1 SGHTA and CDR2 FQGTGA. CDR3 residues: CASSLELAGAGETQYF. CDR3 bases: TGTGCCAGCAGCTTAGAGTTAGCGGGGGCCGGGGAGACCCAGTACTTC.